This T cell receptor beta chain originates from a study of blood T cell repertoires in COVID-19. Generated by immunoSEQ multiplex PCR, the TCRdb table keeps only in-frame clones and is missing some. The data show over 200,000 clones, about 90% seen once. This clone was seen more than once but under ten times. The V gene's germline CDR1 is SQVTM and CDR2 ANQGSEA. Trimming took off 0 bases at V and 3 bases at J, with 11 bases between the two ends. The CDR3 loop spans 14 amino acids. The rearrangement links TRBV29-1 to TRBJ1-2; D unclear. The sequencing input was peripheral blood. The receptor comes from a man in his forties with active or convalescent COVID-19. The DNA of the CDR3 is TGCAGCGTTGAAGAGTGGGGAGAGGACTATGGCTACACCTTC. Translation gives CSVEEWGEDYGYTF.